Listed below are T cell receptor beta chains from one sample, sequenced in a study of response to subunit inactivated influenza vaccine. Via MiXCR, TCRdb re-called the RT-PCR reads, giving one row per CDR3 protein. The data show approximately 520,000 distinct CDR3 sequences, approximately 15% seen once. This sample comprised CD4+ T cells sorted from PBMCs, obtained 23 months after vaccination. These receptors came from a man between 50 and 69 years old who received an inactivated influenza vaccine. Each CDR3 is given with its conserved first and last residue. The D gene is left open where the match is weak. Only part of the rows carry a size: once, few, many, or a class if the clone is expanded.

>TRBV11-2|-|TRBJ2-7|many
CASSTGTLYEQYF
TGTGCCAGCAGCACCGGGACGCTCTACGAGCAGTACTTC
>TRBV28|-|TRBJ1-2|few
CASSRPGQLYGYTF
TGTGCCAGCAGTAGACCAGGGCAACTCTATGGCTACACCTTC
>TRBV6-6|-|TRBJ1-6|many
CASSWEDSPLHF
TGTGCCAGCAGTTGGGAAGATTCACCCCTCCACTTT
>TRBV7-8|-|TRBJ2-1|-
CASSLKRLTTNEQFF
TGTGCCAGCAGCTTAAAGAGACTAACGACAAATGAGCAGTTCTTC
>TRBV24-1|TRBD2|TRBJ2-1|many
CATGEGITGTQFF
TGTGCCACCGGGGAGGGAATTACTGGAACTCAGTTCTTC
>TRBV24-1|-|TRBJ2-3|-
CATSELSTDTQYF
TGTGCCACCAGTGAATTAAGCACAGATACGCAGTATTTT
>TRBV12-3/TRBV12-4|-|TRBJ2-5|-
CASREEFQETQYF
TGTGCCAGCAGGGAAGAGTTCCAAGAGACCCAGTACTTC
>TRBV10-3|-|TRBJ2-5|few
CASSWRGSRETQYF
TGTGCCTCCTCGTGGCGGGGATCTCGGGAGACCCAGTACTTC
>TRBV2|-|TRBJ2-7|few
CASSERRVYEQYF
TGTGCCAGCAGTGAACGCAGGGTCTACGAGCAGTACTTC
>TRBV3-1|TRBD2|TRBJ2-1|-
CASSQGRTRLDEQFF
TGTGCCAGCAGCCAAGGGAGGACTAGACTCGATGAGCAGTTCTTC
>TRBV5-1|-|TRBJ2-5|few
CASSLEWETQYF
TGCGCCAGCAGCTTGGAATGGGAGACCCAGTACTTC
>TRBV5-1|TRBD1|TRBJ1-1|few
CASSSQGTGGLNTEAFF
TGCGCCAGCAGCTCCCAAGGGACAGGGGGTTTGAACACTGAAGCTTTCTTT
>TRBV7-9|TRBD1|TRBJ1-5|-
CASSAQGNNQPQHF
TGTGCCAGCAGCGCACAGGGGAACAATCAGCCCCAGCATTTT
>TRBV29-1|TRBD1|TRBJ2-7|-
CSVTGTGDYEQYF
TGCAGCGTTACCGGGACAGGGGACTACGAGCAGTACTTC
>TRBV5-5|TRBD1|TRBJ1-1|-
CASSLSQGVRMNTEAFF
TGTGCCAGCAGCTTGAGTCAGGGGGTGAGGATGAACACTGAAGCTTTCTTT
>TRBV2|TRBD1|TRBJ2-7|-
CASSEGTGGLNEQYF
TGTGCCAGCAGCGAGGGGACAGGTGGTCTAAACGAGCAGTACTTC
>TRBV20-1|-|TRBJ2-7|-
CSAREPAVGLEQYF
TGCAGTGCTAGAGAGCCCGCCGTTGGCCTCGAGCAGTACTTC
>TRBV20-1|-|TRBJ2-1|many
CSARPTGNNEQFF
TGCAGTGCTCGCCCCACAGGGAACAATGAGCAGTTCTTC
>TRBV4-3|-|TRBJ2-3|few
CASSQGGDTDTQYF
TGCGCCAGCAGCCAAGGGGGTGACACAGATACGCAGTATTTT
>TRBV12-3/TRBV12-4|-|TRBJ2-7|-
CASSFLPHEQYF
TGTGCCAGCAGTTTTCTTCCCCACGAGCAGTACTTC
>TRBV11-2|-|TRBJ2-3|-
CASVLWPADTQYF
TGTGCCAGCGTACTGTGGCCGGCAGATACGCAGTATTTT
>TRBV5-1|-|TRBJ1-3|many
CASSLASSGNTIYF
TGCGCCAGCAGCTTGGCCAGCTCTGGAAACACCATATATTTT
>TRBV2|-|TRBJ2-7|-
CASSRPDYEQYF
TGTGCCAGCAGTCGACCCGACTACGAGCAGTACTTC
>TRBV7-2|-|TRBJ2-7|few
CASSLRQGRTYEQYF
TGTGCCAGCAGTCTCCGGCAGGGGCGAACCTACGAGCAGTACTTC
>TRBV20-1|-|TRBJ2-7|-
CSARDDGTYEQYF
TGCAGTGCTAGAGATGACGGAACCTACGAGCAGTACTTC
>TRBV4-1|-|TRBJ2-5|-
CASSQSGWLAQETQYF
TGCGCCAGCAGCCAATCTGGGTGGTTGGCCCAAGAGACCCAGTACTTC
>TRBV20-1|-|TRBJ2-1|-
CSARKTGWSYNEQFF
TGCAGTGCTAGAAAAACAGGGTGGTCTTACAATGAGCAGTTCTTC
>TRBV11-2|-|TRBJ2-2|-
CASSVKIATGELFF
TGTGCCAGCAGCGTAAAAATTGCCACCGGGGAGCTGTTTTTT
>TRBV9|TRBD2|TRBJ2-1|-
CASSVGGTSGTNEQFF
TGTGCCAGCAGCGTAGGGGGGACTAGCGGGACGAATGAGCAGTTCTTC
>TRBV28|-|TRBJ2-7|-
CASSLWLQGSHEQYF
TGTGCCAGCAGTTTATGGCTTCAGGGGTCTCACGAGCAGTACTTC
>TRBV29-1|-|TRBJ1-1|-
CSALLNTEAFF
TGCAGCGCCCTTCTGAACACTGAAGCTTTCTTT
>TRBV28|TRBD2|TRBJ2-3|-
CSSSFYPPGLARTDTQYF
TGTTCCAGCAGTTTTTACCCCCCGGGACTAGCGAGAACAGATACGCAGTATTTT
>TRBV4-1|-|TRBJ2-1|few
CASSNRGKGPEGQFF
TGCGCCAGCAGTAATCGGGGGAAGGGACCCGAGGGGCAGTTCTTC
>TRBV20-1|-|TRBJ2-4|few
CSARDPVAKNIQYF
TGCAGTGCTAGAGATCCAGTCGCCAAAAACATTCAGTACTTC
>TRBV5-1|TRBD1|TRBJ2-5|few
CASSGGTAFQETQYF
TGCGCCAGCAGCGGTGGGACAGCTTTCCAAGAGACCCAGTACTTC
>TRBV20-1|TRBD2|TRBJ2-7|few
CSARGLVSYEQYF
TGCAGTGCTAGGGGACTAGTCTCCTACGAGCAGTACTTC
>TRBV12-3/TRBV12-4|-|TRBJ2-1|many
CASSLTVGVYNEQFF
TGTGCCAGCAGTTTAACCGTGGGAGTCTACAATGAGCAGTTCTTC
>TRBV28|TRBD1|TRBJ1-5|-
CASSLGTGGVDNQPQHF
TGTGCCAGCTCCCTCGGGACAGGGGGAGTTGACAATCAGCCCCAGCATTTT
>TRBV6-5|-|TRBJ2-5|few
CASSYSQGETQYF
TGTGCCAGCAGTTACTCTCAGGGGGAGACCCAGTACTTC
>TRBV20-1|TRBD1|TRBJ2-3|few
CKIGQGADTQYF
TGCAAGATTGGACAGGGGGCAGATACGCAGTATTTT
>TRBV20-1|TRBD2|TRBJ2-3|-
CSAQRPSGSTDTQYF
TGCAGTGCCCAGCGCCCTAGCGGGAGCACAGATACGCAGTATTTT
>TRBV27|TRBD2|TRBJ2-5|medium-sized
CASSRTSAETQYF
TGTGCCAGCAGTCGGACTAGCGCGGAGACCCAGTACTTC
>TRBV12-3/TRBV12-4|-|TRBJ1-4|many
CASSRSIFRKLFF
TGTGCCAGCAGTCGGTCCATCTTTCGAAAACTGTTTTTT
>TRBV29-1|-|TRBJ1-4|-
CSAWTGGDEKLFF
TGCAGCGCTTGGACGGGGGGCGATGAAAAACTGTTTTTT